This record looks at one TCR beta chain sequence and its context. The antigen remains undetermined. Some clones are missing from TCRdb's copy, which holds only in-frame ones; the method was immunoSEQ multiplex PCR. The sample includes 20,000 or so clones, about 86% seen only once; the top ten take approximately 6.2%. This sample is drawn from a study of PD-1 blockade in classical Hodgkin lymphoma. CDR1 is SGHVS and CDR2 is FQNEAQ in the germline V gene. V lost 2 bases and J lost 0, with 13 bases in between. This CDR3 has 16 amino acids. Findings and caveats of the study: Newly diagnosed patients and complete responders had comparable diversity at baseline.

Indicated time point: cycle 4 day 1 (C4D1), after 6 weeks of nivolumab. Autologous stem cell transplantation was followed by relapse in every patient, and brentuximab vedotin exposure varied. This receptor was identified in a human donor with classical Hodgkin lymphoma. Sequences were derived from peripheral blood mononuclear cells (PBMCs), sampled before the fourth cycle of nivolumab. The rearrangement joins TRBV7-8 to TRBJ1-1; D is undetermined. This CDR3 reads CASSLIPEGLNTEAFF. The CDR3 DNA sequence: TGTGCCAGCAGCTTAATCCCAGAGGGCCTGAACACTGAAGCTTTCTTT.